The next 14 T cell receptor beta chains were all read from a single sample in a study of cytomegalovirus exposure and HLA in healthy donors. PCR amplification relied on 60 Vbeta primers (plus 13 Jbeta primers). TCRdb's table, derived via immunoSEQ multiplex PCR, lists solely in-frame clones and lacks some. The sample carries 30,000 to 45,000 clones, over 40% recorded once. The sample consisted of PBMCs. These TCRs come from a woman aged 40 to 50 in good health and CMV-seropositive.

This chain links TRBV11-1 with TRBJ1-2; no clear D. Trimming removed 5 bases at V and 3 bases at J, with 10 bases between. This CDR3 is 13 amino acids long. Germline values: CDR1 SGHAT, CDR2 FQDESV (reference sequence). In DNA, the CDR3 is TGTGCCAGCAGCCCTATTACGGACTATGGCTACACCTTC. Its translation is CASSPITDYGYTF. The variable domain in full, completed from reference TRBV11-1 and TRBJ1-2, reads EAEVAQSPRYKITEKSQAVAFWCDPISGHATLYWYRQILGQGPELLVQFQDESVVDDSQLPKDRFSAERLKGVDSTLKIQPAELGDSAMYLCASSPITDYGYTFGSGTRLTVV.

In its sample, this clone was seen many times. V is TRBV6-6 and J is TRBJ2-1, with D unclear. Per the germline V gene, CDR1 is MNHNY and CDR2 is SVGAGI (reference sequence). The CDR3 is made up of 14 amino acids. V was cut by 2 bases and J by 4 bases, with 9 bases left in between. CDR3 sequence: CASSYGVQYNEQFF. In nucleotides, the CDR3 is TGTGCCAGCAGTTACGGAGTTCAATACAATGAGCAGTTCTTC.

This chain uses TRBV19 with TRBJ2-1; no clear D gene. The CDR3 contains 16 residues. The ends were cut back, 5 bases at V and 0 bases at J, with 14 bases in the middle. CDR1 is LNHDA, CDR2 SQIVND, per germline (reference sequence). The CDR3 reads CASSPPPGSSYNEQFF. In DNA form, the CDR3 reads TGTGCCAGTAGTCCCCCCCCGGGTAGCTCCTACAATGAGCAGTTCTTC. The full variable domain, with the rest looked up from reference TRBV19 and TRBJ2-1, is DGGITQSPKYLFRKEGQNVTLSCEQNLNHDAMYWYRQDPGQGLRLIYYSQIVNDFQKGDIAEGYSVSREKKESFPLTVTSAQKNPTAFYLCASSPPPGSSYNEQFFGPGTRLTVL.

This clone has more than one count but fewer than ten. A much larger clone differs by one base, so this may be a read error. The CDR3 region has the DNA TGTGCCAGCAGTGAGGGGGGGACAGATACGCAGTATTTT. Amino acid sequence: CASSEGGTDTQYF. The V and J genes are TRBV28 and TRBJ2-3; weak D call: TRBD2 (7 bases). The ends were cut back, 5 bases at V and 3 bases at J, with 9 bases in the middle. This CDR3 has 13 amino acids. CDR1 MDHEN and CDR2 SYDVKM come from the germline V gene.

The chain combines TRBV27 with TRBJ1-3, with no clear D. The V end was cut by 4 bases, the J end by 4 bases, with 8 bases between. The CDR3 is made up of 13 amino acids. Germline V gives CDR1 MNHEY, CDR2 SMNVEV (reference sequence). CDR3 region: CASSSNGGNTIYF. The DNA of the CDR3 is TGTGCCAGCAGTTCGAACGGGGGAAACACCATATATTTT.

The chain combines TRBV4-1 with TRBJ1-1; D is unresolved. Germline lookup yields CDR1 MGHRA and CDR2 YSYEKL. The CDR3 extends over 12 amino acids. V was pared by 1 base and J by 5 bases, with 5 bases between. The CDR3 loop reads CASSQVRTEAFF. CDR3 DNA sequence: TGCGCCAGCAGCCAAGTGAGGACTGAAGCTTTCTTT.

This rearrangement joins TRBV5-6 to TRBJ1-6; D perhaps matches TRBD1 (6 bases). Germline V gene sequence: CDR1 SGHDT, CDR2 YYEEEE. Trimming took 1 base from V and 4 from J, leaving 9 bases between them. The CDR3 spans 15 residues. The CDR3 bases are TGTGCCAGCAGCTTGACAGGGAATTATAATTCACCCCTCCACTTT. Translating it yields CASSLTGNYNSPLHF.

The chain joins TRBV29-1 to TRBJ1-1, with D possibly being TRBD1 (5 bases). The CDR3 consists of 15 residues. Germline CDR1 SQVTM, CDR2 ANQGSEA. Trimming took 7 bases from V and 0 from J, leaving 18 bases between them. The DNA of the CDR3 is TGCAGCGCCGGCATGTTAGACAGTGTGAACACTGAAGCTTTCTTT. Translation: CSAGMLDSVNTEAFF.

V and J are TRBV6-1 and TRBJ1-6, with a tentative D call TRBD1 (5 bases). The CDR3 contains 14 residues. CDR1 and CDR2 (germline): MNHNS, SASEGT. Deletions cut 7 bases from V and 8 bases from J, with 15 bases between. CDR3 bases: TGTGCCAGCACGGAGTCCAGGGCGGATTCACCCCTCCACTTT. It translates to CASTESRADSPLHF.

This rearrangement joins TRBV6-1 to TRBJ1-5; possibly TRBD1 for D (6 bases). Germline assignment: CDR1 MNHNS and CDR2 SASEGT. This CDR3 has 15 residues. Trimming removed 4 bases from V and 6 bases from J, with 16 bases in between. CDR3 DNA: TGTGCCAGCAGTGGAAACAGGGCTAGGGGTCAGCCCCAGCATTTT. Translated, it gives CASSGNRARGQPQHF.

The V and J genes are TRBV5-1 and TRBJ2-5; 14 positions match TRBD2. V was clipped by 3 bases and J by 3 bases; unmatched bases: 7. The CDR3 covers 17 residues. The germline CDR1 and CDR2 sequences are SGHRS and YFSETQ. The DNA for the CDR3 is TGCGCCAGCAGCTACGGGACTAGCGGGGGTCTAAAAGAGACCCAGTACTTC. Translating it yields CASSYGTSGGLKETQYF.

The chain links TRBV4-1 to TRBJ1-5, with D perhaps matching TRBD1 (6 bases). This CDR3 has 15 residues. Trimming pared 4 bases from V and 5 bases from J, leaving 15 bases between. Germline assignment: CDR1 MGHRA and CDR2 YSYEKL. CDR3 in amino acids: CASSPGDIGDQPQHF. For the CDR3, the DNA is TGCGCCAGCAGCCCCGGGGACATTGGAGATCAGCCCCAGCATTTT.

This clone is classed as medium-sized (0.01 to 0.1%). CDR3 residues: CASSGAANTEAFF. The DNA of the CDR3 is TGTGCCAGCAGTGGGGCGGCGAACACTGAAGCTTTCTTT. This sequence joins TRBV7-9 and TRBJ1-1; a possible D gene is TRBD1 (5 bases). V was trimmed by 6 bases and J by 1 base, leaving 9 bases between them. CDR1 is SEHNR and CDR2 is FQNEAQ in the germline V gene (reference sequence). The CDR3 is 13 amino acids.

The CDR3 sequence is CASSLKGPTSTDTQYF. The CDR3 coding sequence is TGTGCCAGCAGCTTAAAGGGGCCGACTAGCACAGATACGCAGTATTTT. The chain joins TRBV11-2 to TRBJ2-3; TRBD1 is a possible D gene (5 bases). Germline V CDR1 and CDR2: SGHAT, FQNNGV. The CDR3 loop spans 16 amino acids. Trimming stripped 2 bases from V and 0 bases from J, with 12 bases between.